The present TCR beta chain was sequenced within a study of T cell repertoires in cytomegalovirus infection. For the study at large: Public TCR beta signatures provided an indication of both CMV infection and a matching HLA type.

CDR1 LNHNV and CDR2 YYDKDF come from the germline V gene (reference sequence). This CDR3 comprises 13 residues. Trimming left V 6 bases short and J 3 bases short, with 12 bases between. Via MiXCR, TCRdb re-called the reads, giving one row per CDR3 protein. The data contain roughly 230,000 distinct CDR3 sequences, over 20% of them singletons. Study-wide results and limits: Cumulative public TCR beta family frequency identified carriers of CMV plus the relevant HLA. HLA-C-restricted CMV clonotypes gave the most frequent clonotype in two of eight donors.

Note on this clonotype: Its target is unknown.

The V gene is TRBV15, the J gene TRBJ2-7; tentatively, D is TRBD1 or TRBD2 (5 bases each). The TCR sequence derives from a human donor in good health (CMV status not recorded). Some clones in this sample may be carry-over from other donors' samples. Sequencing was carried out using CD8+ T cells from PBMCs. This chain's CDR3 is CATRGAGSYEQYF. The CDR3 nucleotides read TGTGCCACCAGGGGTGCAGGGAGCTACGAGCAGTACTTC.